The 17 T cell receptor beta chains below all came from one sample that was sequenced in a study of blood T cell repertoires in COVID-19 (TCRdb year 2020). Receptor amplification or capture employed the immunoSEQ multiplex PCR assay. This immuneACCESS table, as held by TCRdb, lists in-frame sequences with V and J called but not all clones. Of the missing ones, under half trace to an unresolved V gene in checked studies; the others have no known cause. The sample table records 150,000 to 200,000 clones; roughly nine tenths of these occur just once. Around 2.3% of the sample comes from the top ten. Material for sequencing was peripheral blood. All receptors derive from a man aged 70-80 years with active or convalescent COVID-19.

V is TRBV18 and J is TRBJ2-7; TRBD1 might be the D (6 bases). The CDR3 is made up of 14 amino acids. V was trimmed by 5 bases and J by 2 bases, leaving 13 bases between them. Germline V CDR1 and CDR2: KGHSH, LQKENI. The CDR3 nucleotides read TGTGCCAGCTCATCCGACAGGTCGGCCTACGAGCAGTACTTC. Translated: CASSSDRSAYEQYF.

The chain couples TRBV7-2 to TRBJ2-5, with 12 positions matching TRBD2. The V gene end was trimmed by 6 bases and the J gene end by 3 bases; junction bases not matched to a gene: 2. The germline gives CDR1 SGHTA, CDR2 FQGNSA. The CDR3 length is 14 residues. The DNA for the CDR3 is TGTGCCAGCAGATCTAGCGGGGGGGAAGAGACCCAGTACTTC. This encodes CASRSSGGEETQYF.

In this sample, this clone turned up once. CDR3: CASKEWRNSYEQYF. DNA for the CDR3: TGTGCCAGCAAGGAGTGGAGAAACTCCTACGAGCAGTACTTC. The gene calls are TRBV6-5 and TRBJ2-7; D is unresolved. The CDR3 runs 14 residues. Germline V lookup: CDR1 MNHEY, CDR2 SVGAGI. Trimming removed 7 bases at V and 0 bases at J, with 13 bases between.

J is TRBJ1-2 and V is TRBV30; TRBD1 matches at 7 bases. With V trimmed by 4 bases and J by 2 bases, 7 bases remained unmatched. Germline lookup yields CDR1 GTSNPN and CDR2 SVGIG (reference sequence). The CDR3 totals 14 residues. The CDR3 nucleotides read TGTGCCTGGAACCCGGGACAGAGAAACTATGGCTACACCTTC. It is translated as CAWNPGQRNYGYTF.

The DNA of the CDR3 is TGTGCCAGCAGCTTAAGTCTAGCGGGGGGCCCCACTAAGCAGTTCTTC. Protein product: CASSLSLAGGPTKQFF. The chain employs TRBV11-3 and TRBJ2-1; TRBD2 aligns across 11 bases. V dropped 2 bases and J dropped 11; count of bases not matched to a gene: 11. Germline CDR1 SGHNT, CDR2 YENEEA. The CDR3 spans 16 residues.

The chain employs TRBV2 and TRBJ2-2; D ambiguous. The CDR3 covers 15 residues. Trimming took off 3 bases at V and 0 bases at J, with 8 bases between the two ends. Per germline, CDR1 SNHLY and CDR2 FYNNEI. CDR3: CASSERLANTGELFF. CDR3 DNA sequence: TGTGCCAGCAGTGAGCGGCTAGCGAACACCGGGGAGCTGTTTTTT.

J is TRBJ2-5 and V is TRBV6-5, with 7 positions matching TRBD1. CDR1 and CDR2 (germline): MNHEY, SVGAGI. This CDR3 is 14 amino acids long. The V gene end was trimmed by 6 bases and the J gene end by 7 bases; junction bases not matched to a gene: 11. CDR3: CASSRDRVLVTQYF. The CDR3 DNA reads as TGTGCCAGCAGCCGTGACAGGGTGCTCGTGACCCAGTACTTC.

The rearrangement joins TRBV7-9 to TRBJ1-3; D uncertain. Germline lookup yields CDR1 SEHNR and CDR2 FQNEAQ (reference sequence). The ends were cut back, 5 bases at V and 1 base at J, with 12 bases in the middle. This CDR3 has 15 amino acids. CDR3 DNA sequence: TGTGCCAGCAGCAATGACAAAGCTTCTGGAAACACCATATATTTT. Amino acids: CASSNDKASGNTIYF.

The V and J genes are TRBV7-2 and TRBJ1-1, with a weak D call TRBD1 (6 bases). This CDR3 has 16 residues. Germline V gene sequence: CDR1 SGHTA, CDR2 FQGNSA. V was pared by 7 bases and J by 1 base, with 19 bases between. In DNA, the CDR3 is TGTGCCAGCATCAACCGAGGGGGGGCGCAGAACACTGAAGCTTTCTTT. The encoded protein is CASINRGGAQNTEAFF.

This chain uses TRBV7-2 with TRBJ2-7; possible D gene TRBD1, 5 bases. Germline values: CDR1 SGHTA, CDR2 FQGNSA. Trimming left V 8 bases short and J 1 base short, with 15 bases between. The CDR3 extends over 14 amino acids. The CDR3 DNA is TGTGCCAGCGGTGGGGCTAGAGTTTCCTACGAGCAGTACTTC. As protein: CASGGARVSYEQYF.

This sequence joins TRBV2 and TRBJ2-5; no clear D. V lost 3 bases and J 5 bases, leaving 7 bases between the germline ends. The germline V gene has CDR1 SNHLY and CDR2 FYNNEI. The CDR3 length is 12 residues. This chain's CDR3 is CASSDLEETQYF. The DNA of the CDR3 is TGTGCCAGCAGTGATTTAGAGGAGACCCAGTACTTC.

V gene TRBV7-8 combines with J gene TRBJ1-3; D call uncertain. CDR1 and CDR2 (germline): SGHVS, FQNEAQ. The CDR3 length is 13 residues. With 7 bases removed from V and 4 bases from J, the gap between germline ends came to 11 bases. The CDR3 here is CASKEELGNTIYF. CDR3 DNA: TGTGCCAGCAAGGAGGAGTTGGGAAACACCATATATTTT.

The chain carries TRBV5-1 and TRBJ1-2, with TRBD1 matching 8 bases. Germline V gene lookup returns CDR1 SGHRS and CDR2 YFSETQ. J was trimmed by 2 bases and V by 2 bases; bases with no gene match: 8. The CDR3 runs to 16 residues. DNA for the CDR3: TGCGCCAGCAGCTTTGGACAGGGACGTAAGAACTATGGCTACACCTTC. As protein: CASSFGQGRKNYGYTF.

This sequence joins TRBV11-2 and TRBJ1-1; D is uncertain. V was pared by 5 bases and J by 1 base, with 8 bases between. CDR3 size: 13 residues. Germline V gene sequence: CDR1 SGHAT, CDR2 FQNNGV. The CDR3: CASSHSKNTEAFF. CDR3 sequence (DNA): TGTGCCAGCAGCCATAGCAAGAACACTGAAGCTTTCTTT.

The chain has TRBV5-6 and TRBJ2-5; 7 bases are a match to TRBD1. CDR1 is SGHDT, CDR2 YYEEEE, per germline. This CDR3 spans 13 amino acids. Unmatched junction bases numbered 4, after V lost 4 bases and J lost 4 bases. Here the CDR3 DNA reads TGTGCCAGCAGCAACACAGGGGTAGAGACCCAGTACTTC. Translating it yields CASSNTGVETQYF.

The chain joins TRBV7-2 to TRBJ2-3; TRBD1 matches at 8 bases. V shed 5 bases, J shed 8 bases, and the junction held 9 bases outside the gene matches. Germline CDR1 is SGHTA and CDR2 is FQGNSA. CDR3 size: 14 residues. The DNA of the CDR3 is TGTGCCAGCAGCCCCGGACAGGGATTAGGTACGCAGTATTTT. This gives the protein CASSPGQGLGTQYF.

This chain joins TRBV30 and TRBJ2-1; 9 nucleotides line up with TRBD1. Germline CDR1 GTSNPN, CDR2 SVGIG (reference sequence). With V trimmed by 2 bases and J by 3 bases, 5 bases remained unmatched. CDR3 length equals 15 residues. In DNA form, the CDR3 reads TGTGCCTGGAGTTTGACAGGGGGGGACTACAATGAGCAGTTCTTC. Translating it yields CAWSLTGGDYNEQFF.